A single sample is the source of the 10 T cell receptor beta chains below, sequenced in a study of T cell responses to AZD1222 COVID-19 vaccine. Generated by immunoSEQ multiplex PCR, the TCRdb table keeps only in-frame clones and is missing some. The data contain 210,000 or so clones, about 92% of them singletons. This material consisted of peripheral blood, taken on day 0 of MenACWY control vaccination. The receptors were sampled from an adult in good health.

A few counts support this clone. J is TRBJ1-5 and V is TRBV19; 7 bases are shared with TRBD1. The germline CDR1 and CDR2 sequences are LNHDA and SQIVND (reference sequence). V was pared by 7 bases and J by 6 bases, with 12 bases of the junction left unmatched. The CDR3 consists of 15 residues. CDR3 sequence (DNA): TGTGCCAGTACCAATTGGTTGGCAGGGGGTCAGCCCCAGCATTTT. The encoded protein is CASTNWLAGGQPQHF.

This clone was seen a single time. The J gene is TRBJ1-3, the V gene TRBV7-8; D gene ambiguous. Germline V gene data show CDR1 as SGHVS and CDR2 as FQNEAQ. V was pared by 6 bases and J by 0 bases, with 12 bases between. The CDR3 length is 15 residues. The CDR3 loop reads CASSRAGNSGNTIYF. CDR3 bases: TGTGCCAGCAGTCGTGCGGGCAACTCTGGAAACACCATATATTTT.

The CDR3 bases are TGTGCCAGCAGCACTGGTCGGGGCTCCACAGATACGCAGTATTTT. Amino acid sequence: CASSTGRGSTDTQYF. The chain uses TRBV11-3 and TRBJ2-3, with D tentatively TRBD1 or TRBD2 (5 bases each). The V gene's germline CDR1 is SGHNT and CDR2 YENEEA. Trimming removed 5 bases at V and 2 bases at J, with 14 bases between. The CDR3 runs to 15 residues.

The V gene is TRBV13, the J gene TRBJ1-5, with D possibly being TRBD1 (6 bases). The CDR3 runs 17 residues. The ends were cut back, 0 bases at V and 5 bases at J, with 17 bases in the middle. Germline CDR1 PRHDT, CDR2 FYEKMQ (reference sequence). The CDR3 nucleotides are TGTGCCAGCAGCTTAGGAGGGACCAGACAGGAACATCAGCCCCAGCATTTT. Its protein is CASSLGGTRQEHQPQHF. The entire variable domain, with the rest obtained from reference TRBV13 and TRBJ1-5, is as follows: AAGVIQSPRHLIKEKRETATLKCYPIPRHDTVYWYQQGPGQDPQFLISFYEKMQSDKGSIPDRFSAQQFSDYHSELNMSSLELGDSALYFCASSLGGTRQEHQPQHFGDGTRLSIL.

This chain links TRBV19 with TRBJ1-6; no clear D gene. With 5 bases removed from V and 0 bases from J, the gap between germline ends came to 11 bases. Germline lookup yields CDR1 LNHDA and CDR2 SQIVND (reference sequence). The CDR3 has 16 residues. The CDR3 protein is CASSETHRSYNSPLHF. The CDR3 coding sequence is TGTGCCAGTAGTGAGACCCACCGCTCCTATAATTCACCCCTCCACTTT.

V usage is TRBV6-5 and J usage is TRBJ1-1; 8 bases line up with TRBD1. CDR1 MNHEY and CDR2 SVGAGI come from the germline V gene. The J segment lost 4 bases and the V segment lost 5 bases, leaving 9 bases of the junction unmatched. This CDR3 has 15 residues. The CDR3 here is CASSLTWTGSTEAFF. CDR3 in DNA: TGTGCCAGCAGTCTGACCTGGACAGGGAGCACTGAAGCTTTCTTT.

The genes are TRBV5-4 and TRBJ2-2; D is uncertain. The ends were cut back, 3 bases at V and 0 bases at J, with 12 bases in the middle. Germline V gene sequence: CDR1 SGHNT, CDR2 YYREEE (reference sequence). CDR3 length equals 16 residues. CDR3 sequence: CASSWALGANTGELFF. The DNA of the CDR3 is TGTGCCAGCAGCTGGGCCCTGGGCGCGAACACCGGGGAGCTGTTTTTT.

The chain employs TRBV18 and TRBJ1-2; tentative D call: TRBD1 (5 bases). CDR1 is KGHSH, CDR2 LQKENI, per germline. Trimming pared 3 bases from V and 3 bases from J, leaving 8 bases between. CDR3 length: 13 amino acids. The CDR3 here is CASSPETDYGYTF. For the CDR3, the DNA is TGTGCCAGCTCACCGGAGACAGACTATGGCTACACCTTC.

The V gene is TRBV7-3, the J gene TRBJ2-1, with TRBD2 identical over 12 bases. Trimming took 4 bases from V and 5 from J; bases not matched to a gene: 15. Germline CDR1 and CDR2: SGHTA and FQGTGA. The CDR3 is 19 amino acids. The DNA for the CDR3 is TGTGCCAGCAGCTCCCGACTAGCGGGGGCCGTTGGGGGGCACAATGAGCAGTTCTTC. Protein sequence: CASSSRLAGAVGGHNEQFF.

This chain connects TRBV5-1 to TRBJ2-7, with 8 bases identical to TRBD1. V gave up 0 bases and J gave up 0 bases; unmatched junction bases: 2. Germline values: CDR1 SGHRS, CDR2 YFSETQ. The CDR3 is 15 amino acids. CDR3: CASSLGTGISYEQYF. Written as DNA, the CDR3 is TGCGCCAGCAGCTTGGGGACAGGGATCTCCTACGAGCAGTACTTC.